One and the same sample provided the 19 T cell receptor beta chains below, sequenced in a study of cytomegalovirus exposure and HLA in healthy donors. It was with 60 Vbeta and 13 Jbeta primers that the PCR ran. This table comes from immunoSEQ multiplex PCR, and its TCRdb copy is limited to in-frame clones, with some not included. This table has 100,000 to 150,000 clones, around 80% appearing once. The sample comprised PBMCs. These receptor sequences come from a female donor in good health and CMV-seronegative.

The V call is TRBV30, the J call TRBJ2-1; D is perhaps TRBD2 (5 bases). In germline, CDR1 is GTSNPN, CDR2 SVGIG (reference sequence). The germline V and J ends were trimmed by 0 bases and 8 bases, with 14 bases remaining between them. The CDR3 runs 14 residues. The DNA of the CDR3 is TGTGCCTGGAGTGTACGGTCGGGGATCGATGAGCAGTTCTTC. Translation: CAWSVRSGIDEQFF.

This clone was found a few times. V gene TRBV27 combines with J gene TRBJ2-7; TRBD2 matches at 13 bases. The CDR3 is 14 amino acids. V lost 6 bases and J lost 3; bases outside the gene matches: 2. Per germline, CDR1 MNHEY and CDR2 SMNVEV (reference sequence). The CDR3 loop reads CASRLAGGFYEQYF. CDR3 nucleotides: TGTGCCAGCAGACTAGCGGGAGGGTTCTACGAGCAGTACTTC.

V gene TRBV5-1 combines with J gene TRBJ2-5; 11 nucleotides agree with TRBD2. CDR3 size: 14 residues. Trimming removed 2 bases from V and 5 bases from J; junction bases left unmatched: 2. Germline V gene data show CDR1 as SGHRS and CDR2 as YFSETQ. CDR3 in DNA: TGCGCCAGCAGCTTAACTAGCGGGGGCGAGACCCAGTACTTC. Residues: CASSLTSGGETQYF.

V and J are TRBV7-2 and TRBJ2-2; 7 positions agree with TRBD2. The CDR3 has 15 amino acids. In germline, CDR1 is SGHTA, CDR2 FQGNSA. V lost 5 bases and J lost 4; bases outside the gene matches: 7. In nucleotides, the CDR3 is TGTGCCAGCAGCCGGGGAGGGCAAGGCACCGGGGAGCTGTTTTTT. Translating it yields CASSRGGQGTGELFF.

Only one count was recorded for this clone. V and J are TRBV28 and TRBJ2-5, with 12 positions matching TRBD1. Germline V gene lookup returns CDR1 MDHEN and CDR2 SYDVKM. This CDR3 has 16 residues. J lost 7 bases, V lost 5 bases, and 11 bases had no gene match. The CDR3 DNA reads as TGTGCCAGCAGTCCTATGTTGGGACAGGGGGCTTTGACCCAGTACTTC. This encodes CASSPMLGQGALTQYF.

The chain uses TRBV9 and TRBJ2-1; 7 positions match TRBD1. The CDR3 is made up of 15 amino acids. The germline V gene encodes CDR1 SGDLS and CDR2 YYNGEE. Trimming took 0 bases from V and 5 from J; bases not matched to a gene: 5. The chain's CDR3 is CASSVALGQHNEQFF. CDR3 coding DNA: TGTGCCAGCAGCGTAGCTCTGGGACAGCACAATGAGCAGTTCTTC. Filled out from reference TRBV9 and TRBJ2-1, the complete variable domain reads DSGVTQTPKHLITATGQRVTLRCSPRSGDLSVYWYQQSLDQGLQFLIQYYNGEERAKGNILERFSAQQFPDLHSELNLSSLELGDSALYFCASSVALGQHNEQFFGPGTRLTVL.

The chain combines TRBV10-2 with TRBJ1-5; D unresolved. CDR1 and CDR2 (germline): WSHSY, SAAADI. The ends were cut back, 7 bases at V and 3 bases at J, with 13 bases in the middle. CDR3 length: 14 residues. CDR3 sequence reads: CASTPASANQPQHF. The CDR3 nucleotides are TGCGCCAGCACCCCCGCCAGTGCCAATCAGCCCCAGCATTTT.

In nucleotides, the CDR3 is TGTGCCAGCAGCGTAGAAGGTTCGGCAGGGAGGACTGAAGCTTTCTTT. As protein: CASSVEGSAGRTEAFF. The rearrangement uses TRBV9 and TRBJ1-1, with a weak D call TRBD1 (5 bases). Germline V gene data show CDR1 as SGDLS and CDR2 as YYNGEE. The germline V and J ends were trimmed by 0 bases and 5 bases, with 17 bases remaining between them. The CDR3 covers 16 residues.

The chain carries TRBV6-1 and TRBJ1-1; the D gene is possibly TRBD1 (5 bases). Germline CDR1 MNHNS, CDR2 SASEGT. The CDR3 loop spans 14 amino acids. V lost 7 bases and J lost 3, with 15 bases in between. As DNA, the CDR3 is TGTGCCAGCAAGGGACTGCAGTGGGACACTGAAGCTTTCTTT. As protein: CASKGLQWDTEAFF.

The genes are TRBV5-1 and TRBJ2-1, with 15 bases that match TRBD2. This CDR3 contains 17 residues. The V and J ends lost 4 bases and 3 bases, in that order; junction bases with no gene match: 5. The germline V gene has CDR1 SGHRS and CDR2 YFSETQ. CDR3 DNA sequence: TGCGCCAGCAGCAGGACTAGCGGGGGGGCCCTCTACAATGAGCAGTTCTTC. Amino acid sequence: CASSRTSGGALYNEQFF.

This chain uses TRBV6-5 with TRBJ2-2; D uncertain. Trimming took 5 bases from V and 5 from J, leaving 9 bases between them. The CDR3 is 13 residues long. CDR1 is MNHEY, CDR2 SVGAGI, per germline. The CDR3 spells CASSRTETGELFF. The CDR3 DNA reads TGTGCCAGCAGTCGCACAGAGACCGGGGAGCTGTTTTTT.

This sequence joins TRBV19 and TRBJ1-2; 7 bases agree with TRBD1. This CDR3 is built from 17 residues. The germline V gene has CDR1 LNHDA and CDR2 SQIVND (reference sequence). Unmatched junction bases numbered 17, after V lost 5 bases and J lost 5 bases. CDR3 bases: TGTGCCAGTAGTCTCCGACAGGGTACTTTTGGCGAATATGGCTACACCTTC. Amino acids: CASSLRQGTFGEYGYTF.

As DNA, the CDR3 is TGTGCCAGCAGCTTAGGCGGGACCAGACTGACCTACGAGCAGTACTTC. Translating it yields CASSLGGTRLTYEQYF. The chain has TRBV11-3 and TRBJ2-7, with D tentatively TRBD2 (6 bases). Deletions cut 1 base from V and 2 bases from J, with 15 bases between. Germline V CDR1 and CDR2: SGHNT, YENEEA. The CDR3 has 16 residues. The whole variable domain, remainder taken from reference TRBV11-3 and TRBJ2-7, is EAGVVQSPRYKIIEKKQPVAFWCNPISGHNTLYWYLQNLGQGPELLIRYENEEAVDDSQLPKDRFSAERLKGVDSTLKIQPAELGDSAVYLCASSLGGTRLTYEQYFGPGTRLTVT.

This chain joins TRBV9 and TRBJ1-3; no clear D. V was trimmed by 3 bases and J by 5 bases, leaving 12 bases between them. CDR3 length equals 14 residues. Germline V gene data show CDR1 as SGDLS and CDR2 as YYNGEE. The CDR3 protein is CASSASGGRNTIYF. CDR3 in DNA: TGTGCCAGCAGCGCGAGCGGAGGAAGAAACACCATATATTTT. Combining the CDR3 with reference TRBV9 and TRBJ1-3 gives the whole variable domain DSGVTQTPKHLITATGQRVTLRCSPRSGDLSVYWYQQSLDQGLQFLIQYYNGEERAKGNILERFSAQQFPDLHSELNLSSLELGDSALYFCASSASGGRNTIYFGEGSWLTVV.

The V and J genes are TRBV19 and TRBJ1-5; the D gene is possibly TRBD1 (6 bases). Germline V gene sequence: CDR1 LNHDA, CDR2 SQIVND (reference sequence). V was shortened by 0 bases and J by 11 bases, with 11 bases between the two germline ends. CDR3 length: 13 residues. CDR3 DNA: TGTGCCAGTAGTATAGATGAGGGGGTAACCCAGCATTTT. It codes for CASSIDEGVTQHF.

Remarks on this clone: One end of the junction is discordant with germline, which a read error may explain. This CDR3 is CSSSLRKGANTGELFF. The CDR3 bases are TGTTCCAGCAGCTTGAGAAAGGGGGCGAACACCGGGGAGCTGTTTTTT. V gene TRBV7-9 combines with J gene TRBJ2-2; D possibly corresponds to TRBD1 (6 bases). CDR3 length equals 16 residues. CDR1 and CDR2 (germline): SEHNR, FQNEAQ (reference sequence). The entire variable domain, with the rest obtained from reference TRBV7-9 and TRBJ2-2, is as follows: DTGVSQNPRHKITKRGQNVTFRCDPISEHNRLYWYRQTLGQGPEFLTYFQNEAQLEKSRLLSDRFSAERPKGSFSTLEIQRTEQGDSAMYLCSSSLRKGANTGELFFGEGSRLTVL.

The chain carries TRBV5-6 and TRBJ2-4; TRBD1 agrees at 9 bases. The CDR3 consists of 14 residues. Germline CDR1 SGHDT, CDR2 YYEEEE. V was pared by 3 bases and J by 8 bases, with 6 bases of the junction left unmatched. CDR3: CASSSSDRGHIQYF. CDR3 coding DNA: TGTGCCAGCAGCTCATCGGACAGGGGTCACATTCAGTACTTC.

For the CDR3, the DNA is TGTGCCAGTAGTATAGGATGGGCCAGGAACACCGGGGAGCTGTTTTTT. It specifies CASSIGWARNTGELFF. The chain combines TRBV19 with TRBJ2-2; D unclear. CDR1 LNHDA and CDR2 SQIVND come from the germline V gene (reference sequence). The CDR3 spans 16 residues. Trimming pared 1 base from V and 1 base from J, leaving 10 bases between.

V is TRBV5-1 and J is TRBJ1-1; D is undetermined. The length of the CDR3 is 14 residues. V shed 1 base and J shed 2 bases, with 9 bases lying between them. Germline CDR1 is SGHRS and CDR2 is YFSETQ. The DNA of the CDR3 is TGCGCCAGCAGCTTGACGCAGGTAAACACTGAAGCTTTCTTT. Its translation is CASSLTQVNTEAFF.